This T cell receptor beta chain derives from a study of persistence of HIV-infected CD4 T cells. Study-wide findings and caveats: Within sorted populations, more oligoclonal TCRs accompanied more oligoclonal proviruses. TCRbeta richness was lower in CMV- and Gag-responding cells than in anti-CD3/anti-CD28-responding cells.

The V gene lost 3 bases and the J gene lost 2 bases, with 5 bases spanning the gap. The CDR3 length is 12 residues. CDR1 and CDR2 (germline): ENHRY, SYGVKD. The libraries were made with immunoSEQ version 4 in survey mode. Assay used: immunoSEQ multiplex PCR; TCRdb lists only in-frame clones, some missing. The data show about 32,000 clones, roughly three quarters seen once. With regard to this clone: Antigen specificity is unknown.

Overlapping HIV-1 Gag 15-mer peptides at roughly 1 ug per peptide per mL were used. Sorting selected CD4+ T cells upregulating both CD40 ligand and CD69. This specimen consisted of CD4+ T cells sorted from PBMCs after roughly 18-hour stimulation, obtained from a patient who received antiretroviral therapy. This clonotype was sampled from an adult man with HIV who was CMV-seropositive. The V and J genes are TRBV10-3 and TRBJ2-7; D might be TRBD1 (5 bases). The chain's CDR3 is CAISDRAYEQYF. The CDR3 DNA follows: TGTGCCATCAGTGACAGGGCCTACGAGCAGTACTTC.